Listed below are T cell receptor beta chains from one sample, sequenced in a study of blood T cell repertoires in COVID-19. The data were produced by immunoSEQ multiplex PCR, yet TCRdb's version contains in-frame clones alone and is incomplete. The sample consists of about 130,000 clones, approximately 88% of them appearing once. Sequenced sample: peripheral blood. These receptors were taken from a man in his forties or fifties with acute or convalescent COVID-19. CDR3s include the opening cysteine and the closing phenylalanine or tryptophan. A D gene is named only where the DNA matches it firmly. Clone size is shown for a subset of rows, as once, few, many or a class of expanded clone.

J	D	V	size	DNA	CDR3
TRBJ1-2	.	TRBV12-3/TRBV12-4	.	TGTGCCAGCAGTTTAGCCGGTTATGGCTACACCTTC	CASSLAGYGYTF
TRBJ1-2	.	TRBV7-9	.	TGTGCCAGCAGCAACCCGGGACATAGCGGCTACACCTTC	CASSNPGHSGYTF
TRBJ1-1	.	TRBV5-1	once	TGCGCCAGCAGCCCCCCAACAGACCTTAACACTGAAGCTTTCTTT	CASSPPTDLNTEAFF
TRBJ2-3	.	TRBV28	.	TGTGCCAGCAGCACCAGGGTGGACACGCAGTATTTT	CASSTRVDTQYF
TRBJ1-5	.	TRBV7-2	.	TGTGCCAGCAGCTTATATGAGGGACAACAGCCCCAGCATTTT	CASSLYEGQQPQHF
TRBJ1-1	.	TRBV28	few	TGTGCCAGCAGTTCCCGGGGTGAAGCTTTCTTT	CASSSRGEAFF
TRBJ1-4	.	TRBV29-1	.	TGCAGCGTTGCCCGAGGTGGGAATGAAAAACTGTTTTTT	CSVARGGNEKLFF
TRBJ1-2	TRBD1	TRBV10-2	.	TGCGCCAGCAGTGAGTACAGGGGGCCCTACACCTTC	CASSEYRGPYTF
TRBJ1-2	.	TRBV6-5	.	TGTGCCAGCAGCCCAGGTTCCGGGAGGCCCTATGGCTACACCTTC	CASSPGSGRPYGYTF
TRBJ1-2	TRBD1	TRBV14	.	TGTGCCAGCAGCCAAACAGGGGTCTATGGCTACACCTTC	CASSQTGVYGYTF
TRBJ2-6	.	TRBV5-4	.	TGTGCCAGCAGCTTGGTTTGGGGGGCTGGGGCCAACGTCCTGACTTTC	CASSLVWGAGANVLTF
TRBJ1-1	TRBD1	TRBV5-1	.	TGCGCCAGCAGCTTGGGTACAGGGGGTAGAGGCACTGAAGCTTTCTTT	CASSLGTGGRGTEAFF
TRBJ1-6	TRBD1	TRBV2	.	TGTGCCAGCAGTCCTTGGACAGGTCCAAATTCACCCCTCCACTTT	CASSPWTGPNSPLHF
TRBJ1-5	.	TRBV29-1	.	TGCAGCGTTGAAGCAGGGCCGGGTCAGCCCCAGCATTTT	CSVEAGPGQPQHF
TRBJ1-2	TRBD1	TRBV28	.	TGTGCCAGCAGTTCCACCCGAGGGACAGGGGCCCACAACTATGGCTACACCTTC	CASSSTRGTGAHNYGYTF
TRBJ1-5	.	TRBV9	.	TGTGCCAGCAGCGTGGACAGTGGAGTCAGTCAGCCCCAGCATTTT	CASSVDSGVSQPQHF
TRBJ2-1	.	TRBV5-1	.	TGCGCCAGCAGCCCGCTGGAGGGGGCACCGTTCTTC	CASSPLEGAPFF
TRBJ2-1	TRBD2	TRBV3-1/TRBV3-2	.	TGTGCCAGCAGCCAAGAAGGTGGGCGGGGGATCTACAATGAGCAGTTCTTC	CASSQEGGRGIYNEQFF
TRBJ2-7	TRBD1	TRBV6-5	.	TGTGCCAGCAGATCCGACAGGGGGCGCGTATACGAGCAGTACTTC	CASRSDRGRVYEQYF
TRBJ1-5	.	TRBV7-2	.	TGTGCCAGCAGCTTAGGGCAGGGAGGTTTTCAGCCCCAGCATTTT	CASSLGQGGFQPQHF
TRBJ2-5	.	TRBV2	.	TGTGCCAGCAGTGATAGCGTCAGTCATGGGACCCAGTACTTC	CASSDSVSHGTQYF
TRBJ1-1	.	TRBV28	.	TGTGCCAGCAGTTCAGGACAGCACTCTGAAGCTTTCTTT	CASSSGQHSEAFF
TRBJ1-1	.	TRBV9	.	TGTGCCAGCAGCCTAGCCCCCTACGGGACTGAAGCTTTCTTT	CASSLAPYGTEAFF
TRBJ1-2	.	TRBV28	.	TGTGCCAGCAAAGACAGGAGATATGGCTACACCTTC	CASKDRRYGYTF
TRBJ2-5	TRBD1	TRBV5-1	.	TGCGCCAGCAGCTATTCCGGACAGGGGGCAGGAGAGACCCAGTACTTC	CASSYSGQGAGETQYF
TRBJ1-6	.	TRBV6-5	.	TGTGCCAGCAGTTACCGAACAGGGAGTCAGAATTCACCCCTCCACTTT	CASSYRTGSQNSPLHF
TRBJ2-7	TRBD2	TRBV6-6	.	TGTGCCAGCAGTTATAGCGGGAGCTCCTACGAGCAGTACTTC	CASSYSGSSYEQYF
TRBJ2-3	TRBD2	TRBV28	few	TGTGCCAGCAGTTTACAAACTAGCGGGAGAGATACGCAGTATTTT	CASSLQTSGRDTQYF
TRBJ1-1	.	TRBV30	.	TGTGCCTGGACCCACAAGATTAACACTGAAGCTTTCTTT	CAWTHKINTEAFF
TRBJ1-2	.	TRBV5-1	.	TGCGCCAGCAGCTTGGTTTCGTGGCAGGCCTCGCCCTATGGCTACACCTTC	CASSLVSWQASPYGYTF
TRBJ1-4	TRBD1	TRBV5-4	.	TGTGCCAGCAGTTCGACAGGGGGTACTAATGAAAAACTGTTTTTT	CASSSTGGTNEKLFF
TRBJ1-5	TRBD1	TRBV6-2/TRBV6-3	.	TGTGCCAGCAGCCCTATTGTAGCCGGACAGGGGATTCAGCCCCAGCATTTT	CASSPIVAGQGIQPQHF
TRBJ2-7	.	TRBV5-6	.	TGTGCCAGCAGCCCAGGGTTAGGGGTGTACTACGAGCAGTACTTC	CASSPGLGVYYEQYF
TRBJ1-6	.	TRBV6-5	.	TGTGCCAGCAGTTACTGGAGACAGACGCATCGCCCCCTCCACTTT	CASSYWRQTHRPLHF
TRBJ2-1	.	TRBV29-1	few	TGCAGCGTTTCAGGCAGCAGCTCCTACAATGAGCAGTTCTTC	CSVSGSSSYNEQFF
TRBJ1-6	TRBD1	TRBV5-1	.	TGCGCCAGCAGCCGAGATGGGACAGGGGGCATACCCCTCCACTTT	CASSRDGTGGIPLHF
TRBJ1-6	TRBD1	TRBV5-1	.	TGCGCCAGCAGCTTAACAGGGGGCCCACGGAATTCACCCCTCCACTTT	CASSLTGGPRNSPLHF
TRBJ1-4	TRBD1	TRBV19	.	TGTGCCAGTAAAGACCTATCCGGACAGGGGAAACTGTTTTTT	CASKDLSGQGKLFF
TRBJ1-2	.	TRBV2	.	TGTGCCAGCAGACCCCGGACAATCTTGGATGGCTACACCTTC	CASRPRTILDGYTF
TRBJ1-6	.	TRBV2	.	TGTGCCAGCAGTGACGCAGGGTGGGGTTCACCCCTCCACTTT	CASSDAGWGSPLHF
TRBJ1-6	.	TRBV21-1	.	TGTGCCAGCAGCAACCGGGCCTTAGGACAGGGCGAGAATATCTATAATTCACCCCTCCACTTT	CASSNRALGQGENIYNSPLHF
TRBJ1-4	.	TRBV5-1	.	TGCGCCAGCAGCTTCCGAGAGAGTAATGAAAAACTGTTTTTT	CASSFRESNEKLFF
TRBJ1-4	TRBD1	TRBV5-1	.	TGCGCCAGCACTGAACAGGGGGCTAATGAAAAACTGTTTTTT	CASTEQGANEKLFF
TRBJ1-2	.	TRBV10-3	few	TGTGCCATCAGCCCTCTTCCCAGGGATGGCTACACCTTC	CAISPLPRDGYTF
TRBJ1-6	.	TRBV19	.	TGTGCCAGTAGTATCGGCGGAGGGGTTGGTTCACCCCTCCACTTT	CASSIGGGVGSPLHF
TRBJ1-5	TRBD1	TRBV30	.	TGTGCCTGGACCACAGGGGGCAATCAGCCCCAGCATTTT	CAWTTGGNQPQHF
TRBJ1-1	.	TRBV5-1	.	TGCGCCAGCAGCTTGGCCTCGGACTCAACGGACCCGAACACTGAAGCTTTCTTT	CASSLASDSTDPNTEAFF